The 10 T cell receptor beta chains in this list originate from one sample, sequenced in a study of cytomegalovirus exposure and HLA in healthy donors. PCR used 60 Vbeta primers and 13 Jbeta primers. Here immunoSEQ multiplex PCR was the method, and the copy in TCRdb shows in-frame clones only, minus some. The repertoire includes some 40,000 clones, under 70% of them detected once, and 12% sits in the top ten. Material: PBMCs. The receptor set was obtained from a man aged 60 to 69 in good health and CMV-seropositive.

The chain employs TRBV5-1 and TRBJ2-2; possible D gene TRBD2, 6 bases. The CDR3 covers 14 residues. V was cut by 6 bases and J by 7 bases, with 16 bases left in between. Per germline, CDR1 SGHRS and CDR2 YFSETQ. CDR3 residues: CASTWTTGGGELFF. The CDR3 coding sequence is TGCGCCAGCACCTGGACTACCGGGGGCGGGGAGCTGTTTTTT.

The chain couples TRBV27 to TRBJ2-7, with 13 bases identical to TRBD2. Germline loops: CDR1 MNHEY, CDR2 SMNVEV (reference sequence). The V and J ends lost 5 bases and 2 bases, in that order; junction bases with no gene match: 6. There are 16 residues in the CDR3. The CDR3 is CASSSPGTSGTYEQYF. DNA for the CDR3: TGTGCCAGCAGTAGTCCCGGGACTAGCGGGACCTACGAGCAGTACTTC.

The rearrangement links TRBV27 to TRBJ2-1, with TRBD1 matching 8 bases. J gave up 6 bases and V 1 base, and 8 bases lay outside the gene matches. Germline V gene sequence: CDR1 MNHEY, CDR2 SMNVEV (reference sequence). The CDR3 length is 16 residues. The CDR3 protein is CASSLWGTGGINEQFF. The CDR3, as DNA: TGTGCCAGCAGTTTATGGGGAACAGGGGGAATCAATGAGCAGTTCTTC.

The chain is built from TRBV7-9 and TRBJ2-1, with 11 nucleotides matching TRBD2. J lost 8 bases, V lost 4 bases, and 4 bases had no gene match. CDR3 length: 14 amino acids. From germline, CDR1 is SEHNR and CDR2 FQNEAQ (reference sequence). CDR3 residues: CASSSGLAVHEQFF. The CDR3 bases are TGTGCCAGCAGCTCGGGACTAGCGGTTCATGAGCAGTTCTTC. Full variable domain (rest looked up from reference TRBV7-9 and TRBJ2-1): DTGVSQNPRHKITKRGQNVTFRCDPISEHNRLYWYRQTLGQGPEFLTYFQNEAQLEKSRLLSDRFSAERPKGSFSTLEIQRTEQGDSAMYLCASSSGLAVHEQFFGPGTRLTVL.

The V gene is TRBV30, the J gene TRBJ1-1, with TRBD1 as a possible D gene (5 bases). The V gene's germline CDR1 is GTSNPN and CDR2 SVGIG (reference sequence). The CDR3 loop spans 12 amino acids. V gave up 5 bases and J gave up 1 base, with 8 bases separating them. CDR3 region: CAWDRQNTEAFF. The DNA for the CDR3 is TGTGCCTGGGACAGACAGAACACTGAAGCTTTCTTT. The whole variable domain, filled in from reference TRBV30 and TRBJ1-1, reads SQTIHQWPATLVQPVGSPLSLECTVEGTSNPNLYWYRQAAGRGLQLLFYSVGIGQISSEVPQNLSASRPQDRQFILSSKKLLLSDSGFYLCAWDRQNTEAFFGQGTRLTVV.

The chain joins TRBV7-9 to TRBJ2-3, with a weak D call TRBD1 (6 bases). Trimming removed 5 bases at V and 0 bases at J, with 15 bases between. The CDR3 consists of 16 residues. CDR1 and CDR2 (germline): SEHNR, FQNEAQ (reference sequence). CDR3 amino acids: CASSLDRFRSTDTQYF. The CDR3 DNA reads TGTGCCAGCAGCCTTGACAGGTTTCGTAGCACAGATACGCAGTATTTT.

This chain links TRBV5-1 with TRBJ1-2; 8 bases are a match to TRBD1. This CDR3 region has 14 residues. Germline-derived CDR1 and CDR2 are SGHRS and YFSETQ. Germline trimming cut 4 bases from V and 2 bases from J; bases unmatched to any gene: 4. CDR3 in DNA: TGCGCCAGCAGCATACAGGGGGGCAACTATGGCTACACCTTC. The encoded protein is CASSIQGGNYGYTF.

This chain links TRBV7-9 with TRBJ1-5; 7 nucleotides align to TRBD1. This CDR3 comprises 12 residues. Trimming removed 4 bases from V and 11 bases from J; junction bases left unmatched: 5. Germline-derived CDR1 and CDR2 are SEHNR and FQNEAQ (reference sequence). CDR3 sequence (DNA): TGTGCCAGCAGCTCCCTGGACAGGACCCAGCATTTT. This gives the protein CASSSLDRTQHF. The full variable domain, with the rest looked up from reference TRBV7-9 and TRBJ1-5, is DTGVSQNPRHKITKRGQNVTFRCDPISEHNRLYWYRQTLGQGPEFLTYFQNEAQLEKSRLLSDRFSAERPKGSFSTLEIQRTEQGDSAMYLCASSSLDRTQHFGDGTRLSIL.

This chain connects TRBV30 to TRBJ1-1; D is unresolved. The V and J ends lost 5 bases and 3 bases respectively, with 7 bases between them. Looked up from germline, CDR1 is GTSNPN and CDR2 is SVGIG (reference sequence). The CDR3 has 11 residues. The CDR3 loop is CAWSGYTEAFF. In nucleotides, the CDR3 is TGTGCCTGGTCAGGTTACACTGAAGCTTTCTTT.

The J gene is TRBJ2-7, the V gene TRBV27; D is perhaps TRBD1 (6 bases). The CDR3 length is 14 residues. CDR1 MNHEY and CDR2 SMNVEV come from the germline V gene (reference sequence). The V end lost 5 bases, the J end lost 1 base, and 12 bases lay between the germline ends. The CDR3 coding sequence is TGTGCCAGCAGTCCAACACAGGGATCCTACGAGCAGTACTTC. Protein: CASSPTQGSYEQYF.